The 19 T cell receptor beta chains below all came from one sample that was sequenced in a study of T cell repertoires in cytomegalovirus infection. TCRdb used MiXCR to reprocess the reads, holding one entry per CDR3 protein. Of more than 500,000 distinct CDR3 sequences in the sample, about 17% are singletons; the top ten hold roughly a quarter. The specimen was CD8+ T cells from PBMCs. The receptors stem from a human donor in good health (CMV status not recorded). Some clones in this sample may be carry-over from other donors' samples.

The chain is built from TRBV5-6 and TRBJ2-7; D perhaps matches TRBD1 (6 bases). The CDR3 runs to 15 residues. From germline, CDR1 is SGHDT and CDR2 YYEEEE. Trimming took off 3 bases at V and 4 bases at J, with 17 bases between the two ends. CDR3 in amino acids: CASSSPRDIQYEQYF. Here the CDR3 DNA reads TGTGCCAGCAGCTCGCCCCGGGACATTCAGTACGAGCAGTACTTC. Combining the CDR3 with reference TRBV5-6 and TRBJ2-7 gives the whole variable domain DAGVTQSPTHLIKTRGQQVTLRCSPKSGHDTVSWYQQALGQGPQFIFQYYEEEERQRGNFPDRFSGHQFPNYSSELNVNALLLGDSALYLCASSSPRDIQYEQYFGPGTRLTVT.

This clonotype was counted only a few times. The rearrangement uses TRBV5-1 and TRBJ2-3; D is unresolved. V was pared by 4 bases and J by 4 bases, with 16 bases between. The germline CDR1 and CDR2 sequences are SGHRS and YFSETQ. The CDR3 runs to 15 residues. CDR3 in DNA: TGCGCCAGCAGCCCGGCCCCCGGACGCCCAGATACGCAGTATTTT. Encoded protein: CASSPAPGRPDTQYF.

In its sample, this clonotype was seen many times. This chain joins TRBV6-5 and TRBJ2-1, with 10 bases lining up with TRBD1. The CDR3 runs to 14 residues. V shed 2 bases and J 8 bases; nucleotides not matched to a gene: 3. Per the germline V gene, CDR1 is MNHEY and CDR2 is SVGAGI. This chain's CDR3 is CASSYATGGHEQFF. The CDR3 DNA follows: TGTGCCAGCAGTTACGCGACAGGGGGCCATGAGCAGTTCTTC.

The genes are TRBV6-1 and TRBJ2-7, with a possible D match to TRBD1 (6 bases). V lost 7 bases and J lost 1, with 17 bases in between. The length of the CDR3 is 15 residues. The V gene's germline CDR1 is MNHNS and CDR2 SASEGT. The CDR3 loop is CASNLPGQNSYEQYF. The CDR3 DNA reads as TGTGCCAGCAACCTTCCGGGACAAAATTCCTACGAGCAGTACTTC.

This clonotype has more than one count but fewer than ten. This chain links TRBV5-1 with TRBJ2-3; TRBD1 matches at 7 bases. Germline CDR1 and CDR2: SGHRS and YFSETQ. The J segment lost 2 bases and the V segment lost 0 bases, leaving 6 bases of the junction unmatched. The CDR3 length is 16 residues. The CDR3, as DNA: TGCGCCAGCAGCTTGGAGGGGGCATCGGACACAGATACGCAGTATTTT. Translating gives CASSLEGASDTDTQYF. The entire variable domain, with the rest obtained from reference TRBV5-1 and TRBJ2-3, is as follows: KAGVTQTPRYLIKTRGQQVTLSCSPISGHRSVSWYQQTPGQGLQFLFEYFSETQRNKGNFPGRFSGRQFSNSRSEMNVSTLELGDSALYLCASSLEGASDTDTQYFGPGTRLTVL.

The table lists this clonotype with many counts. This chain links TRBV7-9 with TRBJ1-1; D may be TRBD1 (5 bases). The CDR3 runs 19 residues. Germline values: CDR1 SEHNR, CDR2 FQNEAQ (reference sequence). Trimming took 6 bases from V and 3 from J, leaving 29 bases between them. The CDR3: CASSIKWVSDIGGYTEAFF. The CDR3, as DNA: TGTGCCAGCAGTATAAAGTGGGTCTCCGACATCGGGGGGTACACTGAAGCTTTCTTT.

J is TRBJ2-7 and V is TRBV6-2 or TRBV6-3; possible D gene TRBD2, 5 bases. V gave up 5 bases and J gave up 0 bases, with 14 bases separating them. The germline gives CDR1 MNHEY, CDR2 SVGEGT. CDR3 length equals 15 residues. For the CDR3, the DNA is TGTGCCAGCAGTGGGAGCCTCCAGAGCTCCTACGAGCAGTACTTC. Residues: CASSGSLQSSYEQYF.

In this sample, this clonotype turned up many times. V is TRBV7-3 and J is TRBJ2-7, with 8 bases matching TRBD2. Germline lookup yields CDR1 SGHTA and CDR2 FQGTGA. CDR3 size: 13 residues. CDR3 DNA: TGTTGGGGAGGGCGGGAGGCCAACTACGAGCAGTACTTC. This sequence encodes CWGGREANYEQYF.

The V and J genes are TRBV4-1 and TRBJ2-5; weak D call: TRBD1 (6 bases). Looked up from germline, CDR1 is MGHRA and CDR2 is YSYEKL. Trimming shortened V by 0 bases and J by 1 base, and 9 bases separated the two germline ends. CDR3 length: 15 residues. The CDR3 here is CASSQDVGGQETQYF. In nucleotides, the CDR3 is TGCGCCAGCAGCCAAGATGTAGGGGGCCAAGAGACCCAGTACTTC.

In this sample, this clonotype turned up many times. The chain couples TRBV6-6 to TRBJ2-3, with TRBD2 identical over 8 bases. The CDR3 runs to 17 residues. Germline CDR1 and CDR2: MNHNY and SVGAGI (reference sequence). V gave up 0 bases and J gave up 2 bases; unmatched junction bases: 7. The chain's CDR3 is CASSYSQTSVHTDTQYF. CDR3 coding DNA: TGTGCCAGCAGTTACTCTCAGACTAGCGTTCACACAGATACGCAGTATTTT.

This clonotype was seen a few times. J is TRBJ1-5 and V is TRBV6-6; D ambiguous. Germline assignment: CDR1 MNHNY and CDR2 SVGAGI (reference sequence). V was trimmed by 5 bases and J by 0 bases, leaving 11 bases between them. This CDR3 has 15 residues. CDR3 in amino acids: CASSGLTDSNQPQHF. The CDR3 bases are TGTGCCAGCAGTGGTCTGACGGATAGCAATCAGCCCCAGCATTTT.

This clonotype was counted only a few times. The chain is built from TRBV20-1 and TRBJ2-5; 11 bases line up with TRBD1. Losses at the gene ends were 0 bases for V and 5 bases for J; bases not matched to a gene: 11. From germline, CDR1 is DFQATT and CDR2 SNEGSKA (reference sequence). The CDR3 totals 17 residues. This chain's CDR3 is CSARDLSRDRGLETQYF. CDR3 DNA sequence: TGCAGTGCTAGAGATCTAAGTCGGGACAGGGGGTTGGAGACCCAGTACTTC.

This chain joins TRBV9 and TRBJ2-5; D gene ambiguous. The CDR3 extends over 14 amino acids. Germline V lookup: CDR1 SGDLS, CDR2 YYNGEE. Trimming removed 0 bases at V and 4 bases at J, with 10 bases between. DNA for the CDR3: TGTGCCAGCAGCGTAGAGGAGTGGGCAGAGACCCAGTACTTC. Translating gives CASSVEEWAETQYF.

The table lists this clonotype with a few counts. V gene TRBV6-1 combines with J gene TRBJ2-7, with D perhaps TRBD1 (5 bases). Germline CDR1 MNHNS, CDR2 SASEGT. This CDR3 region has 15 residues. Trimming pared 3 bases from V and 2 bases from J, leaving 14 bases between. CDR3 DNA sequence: TGTGCCAGCAGTGAGTACGACAGAATAACCTACGAGCAGTACTTC. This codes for CASSEYDRITYEQYF.

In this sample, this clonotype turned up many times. Written as DNA, the CDR3 is TGTGCCAGCAGTAGACAGGGGTTTAACTCCTACGAGCAGTACTTC. It translates to CASSRQGFNSYEQYF. V is TRBV6-1 and J is TRBJ2-7; 8 nucleotides align to TRBD1. The CDR3 loop spans 15 amino acids. V shed 5 bases and J 0 bases; nucleotides not matched to a gene: 6. CDR1 MNHNS and CDR2 SASEGT come from the germline V gene.

CDR3 amino acids: CASSGGVLTHTF. DNA of the CDR3: TGTGCCAGCAGCGGGGGAGTTCTCACCCACACCTTC. The J gene is TRBJ1-2, the V gene TRBV5-4; weak D call: TRBD1 (5 bases). V shed 4 bases and J shed 12 bases, with 16 bases lying between them. Germline V CDR1 and CDR2: SGHNT, YYREEE (reference sequence). The CDR3 runs 12 residues.

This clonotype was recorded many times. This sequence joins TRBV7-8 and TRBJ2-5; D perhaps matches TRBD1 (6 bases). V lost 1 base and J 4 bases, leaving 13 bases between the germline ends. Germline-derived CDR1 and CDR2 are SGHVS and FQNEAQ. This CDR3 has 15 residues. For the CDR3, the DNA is TGTGCCAGCAGCTTAGAAAGGACAGTCCGAGAGACCCAGTACTTC. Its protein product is CASSLERTVRETQYF.

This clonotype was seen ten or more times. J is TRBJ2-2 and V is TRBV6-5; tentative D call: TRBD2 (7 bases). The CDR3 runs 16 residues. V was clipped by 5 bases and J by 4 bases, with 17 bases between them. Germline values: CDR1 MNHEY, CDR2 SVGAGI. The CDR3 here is CASSRGAGEGTGELFF. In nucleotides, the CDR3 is TGTGCCAGCAGTCGCGGGGCAGGGGAGGGCACCGGGGAGCTGTTTTTT.

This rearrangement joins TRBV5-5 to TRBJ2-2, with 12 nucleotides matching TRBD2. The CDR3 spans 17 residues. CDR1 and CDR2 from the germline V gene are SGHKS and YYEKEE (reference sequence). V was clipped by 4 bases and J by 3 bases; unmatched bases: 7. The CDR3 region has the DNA TGTGCCAGCAGCCCGAGACTAGCGGGAGTGGACACCGGGGAGCTGTTTTTT. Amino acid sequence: CASSPRLAGVDTGELFF. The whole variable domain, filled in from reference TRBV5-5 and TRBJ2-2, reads DAGVTQSPTHLIKTRGQQVTLRCSPISGHKSVSWYQQVLGQGPQFIFQYYEKEERGRGNFPDRFSARQFPNYSSELNVNALLLGDSALYLCASSPRLAGVDTGELFFGEGSRLTVL.